This T cell receptor beta chain was retrieved from a study of identical twins. From germline, CDR1 is WSHSY and CDR2 SAAADI. Trimming took 7 bases from V and 6 from J; bases not matched to a gene: 9. The CDR3 covers 13 residues. Regarding the study as a whole: Out-of-frame TCR alpha sharing observed in monozygotic twins exceeded model estimates. While abundant cord blood beta clonotypes carried fewer insertions, memory repertoires showed no such pattern. Within beta out-of-frame sequences, the excess sharing observed between twins was weaker.

Note on this clonotype: Its antigen is currently unknown.

Unique molecular identifiers were present on cDNA, and template switching added a universal primer site. One entry per CDR3 protein, called by TCRdb with MiXCR from the 5' RACE reads. Of around 480,000 distinct CDR3 sequences listed, around an eighth are singletons. The same sample was also studied in work on yellow fever vaccine responses in identical twins.

This receptor was obtained from a woman between 18 and 30 years old in good health. J is TRBJ2-7 and V is TRBV10-2; 7 bases map to TRBD2. The sequenced sample was CD4+ T cells sorted from blood. CDR3 coding DNA: TGCGCCAGCACTGTCCGGGAGGATGTCGAGCAGTACTTC. Its translation: CASTVREDVEQYF.